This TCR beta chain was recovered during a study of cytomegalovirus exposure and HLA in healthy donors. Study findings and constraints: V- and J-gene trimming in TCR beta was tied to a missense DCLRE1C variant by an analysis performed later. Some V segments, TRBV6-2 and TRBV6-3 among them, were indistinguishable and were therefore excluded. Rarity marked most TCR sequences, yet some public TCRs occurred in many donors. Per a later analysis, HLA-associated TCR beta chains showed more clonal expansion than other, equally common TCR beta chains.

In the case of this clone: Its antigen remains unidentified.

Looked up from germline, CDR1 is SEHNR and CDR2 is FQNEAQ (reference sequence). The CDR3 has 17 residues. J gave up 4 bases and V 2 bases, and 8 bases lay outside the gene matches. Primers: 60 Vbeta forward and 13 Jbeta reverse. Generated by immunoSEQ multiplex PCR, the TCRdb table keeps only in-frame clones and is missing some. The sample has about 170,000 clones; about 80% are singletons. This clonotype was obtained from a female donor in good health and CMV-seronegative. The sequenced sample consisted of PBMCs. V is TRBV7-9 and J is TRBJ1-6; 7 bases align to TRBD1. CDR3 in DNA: TGTGCCAGCAGCTTACAACCAGGGGGGACTTATAATTCACCCCTCCACTTT. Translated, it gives CASSLQPGGTYNSPLHF. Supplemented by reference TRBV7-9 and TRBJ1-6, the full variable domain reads DTGVSQNPRHKITKRGQNVTFRCDPISEHNRLYWYRQTLGQGPEFLTYFQNEAQLEKSRLLSDRFSAERPKGSFSTLEIQRTEQGDSAMYLCASSLQPGGTYNSPLHFGNGTRLTVT.